This entry is about one TCR beta chain. Its cognate antigen is unknown. This sample was included in a study of Tregs in tolerant kidney transplant recipients. Study conclusions and caveats: Tregs expanded with activated donor B cells seemed most donor-specific. Biological reproducibility was not directly addressed in this study.

Generated by immunoSEQ multiplex PCR, the TCRdb table keeps only in-frame clones and is missing some. The repertoire includes over 60,000 clones, 95% to 98% of them detected once, and 0.56% sits in the top ten. The germline gives CDR1 SGDLS, CDR2 YYNGEE. V was shortened by 6 bases and J by 3 bases, with 10 bases between the two germline ends. CDR3 length equals 13 residues. The TCR originated in a human donor who received a combined kidney and bone marrow transplant. The V gene is TRBV9, the J gene TRBJ2-1; D perhaps matches TRBD2 (5 bases). The sample consisted of CD4+ T cells from blood, taken before the transplant. Written as DNA, the CDR3 is TGTGCCAGCAATGGCGGGTACTACAATGAGCAGTTCTTC. This sequence encodes CASNGGYYNEQFF. The full variable domain, completed using reference TRBV9 and TRBJ2-1, is DSGVTQTPKHLITATGQRVTLRCSPRSGDLSVYWYQQSLDQGLQFLIQYYNGEERAKGNILERFSAQQFPDLHSELNLSSLELGDSALYFCASNGGYYNEQFFGPGTRLTVL.